This TCR beta chain appears in the sequencing data of a study of T cell responses to AZD1222 COVID-19 vaccine. Regarding the study as a whole: Reports say nearly half of spike-specific TCRs go after unmutated variant regions.

Trimming shortened V by 10 bases and J by 5 bases, and 15 bases separated the two germline ends. This CDR3 comprises 12 residues. Germline lookup yields CDR1 MDHEN and CDR2 SYDVKM. About this clone: The antigen is undetermined.

Assay used: immunoSEQ multiplex PCR; TCRdb lists only in-frame clones, some missing. The sample contains fewer than 200,000 clones, around 92% of which appear only once. The genes are TRBV28 and TRBJ2-7; unclear D gene. The receptor was isolated from an adult in good health. The sequencing here drew on peripheral blood, taken on day 0 of MenACWY control vaccination. DNA for the CDR3: TGTGCCACCAGGCGGAGTGTCCACGAGCAGTACTTC. Its translation is CATRRSVHEQYF.